This TCR beta chain was sequenced for a study of cytomegalovirus exposure and HLA in healthy donors. Sequencing used immunoSEQ multiplex PCR; TCRdb keeps in-frame clones, though not all of them. The sample lists around 250,000 clones, about 90% seen once, with 0.3% to 0.4% in the top ten. With respect to this clone: The antigen is not known.

While the first cohort had around 700 subjects, the donors belonged to the separate validation cohort of 120 subjects. V was trimmed by 1 base and J by 4 bases, leaving 10 bases between them. Germline V gives CDR1 LGHNA, CDR2 YSLEER. This CDR3 has 14 residues. Notes on the study in general: In vitro, three CMV-associated chains proved specific for CMV antigens. Both high specificity and high sensitivity reportedly marked the classifier's diagnosis of cytomegalovirus status. A later analysis found first-cohort TCR clusters tended to co-occur in the approximately 110 validation repertoires.

The sample comprised PBMCs. The chain joins TRBV4-3 to TRBJ2-5, with D possibly TRBD1 on 6 matching bases. The TCR originated in a woman aged 18-30 years in good health and CMV-seronegative. The CDR3 loop reads CASSQGPGVETQYF. The CDR3 region has the DNA TGCGCCAGCAGCCAAGGTCCAGGGGTAGAGACCCAGTACTTC.